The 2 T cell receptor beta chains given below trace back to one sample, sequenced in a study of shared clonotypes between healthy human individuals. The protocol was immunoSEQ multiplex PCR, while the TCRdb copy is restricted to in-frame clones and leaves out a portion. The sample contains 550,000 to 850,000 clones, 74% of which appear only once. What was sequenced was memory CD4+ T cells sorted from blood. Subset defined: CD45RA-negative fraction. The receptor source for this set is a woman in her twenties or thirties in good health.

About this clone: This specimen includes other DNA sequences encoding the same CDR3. The CDR3 bases are TGTGCCAGCAGCGAACAGGGAAACTATGGCTACACCTTC. This encodes CASSEQGNYGYTF. This chain links TRBV6-1 with TRBJ1-2; a weak D match, TRBD1 (6 bases). Looked up from germline, CDR1 is MNHNS and CDR2 is SASEGT. This CDR3 spans 13 amino acids. V dropped 6 bases and J dropped 2 bases, with 10 bases sitting between them.

The CDR3 coding sequence is TGCGCCAGCAGCTTGGGGTGGGGAGGATACAATGAGCAGTTCTTC. As protein: CASSLGWGGYNEQFF. The V and J genes are TRBV5-1 and TRBJ2-1; D might be TRBD2 (6 bases). Germline CDR1 is SGHRS and CDR2 is YFSETQ. V shed 0 bases and J shed 4 bases, with 11 bases lying between them. This CDR3 has 15 residues.